Following are 3 T cell receptor beta chains from one sample sequenced in a study of glioma-infiltrating T cells. TCR alpha and beta CDR3 regions were amplified from RNA using iRepertoire nested multiplex PCR. Via MiXCR, TCRdb re-called the multiplex PCR reads, giving one row per CDR3 protein. In the table there are about 22,000 distinct CDR3 sequences, about 26% of which are singletons. The source material was glioma tissue, nonneoplastic brain tissue, or PBMCs (not recorded which). These TCRs come from a human donor with low-grade glioma or glioblastoma, undergoing nonglioma brain surgery, or in good health (not recorded which).

About this clonotype: At one end, the junction sequence differs from germline, possibly due to a read error. V gene TRBV7-3 combines with J gene TRBJ2-2; D is perhaps TRBD2 (5 bases). Looked up from germline, CDR1 is SGHTA and CDR2 is FQGTGA. The CDR3 loop spans 14 amino acids. The CDR3 DNA reads as TGTGCCAGTAAAGCAGACTCCTACACCGGGGAGCTGCTTTTT. Encoded protein: CASKADSYTGELLF. Full variable domain (outside the CDR3, taken from reference TRBV7-3 and TRBJ2-2): GAGVSQTPSNKVTEKGKYVELRCDPISGHTALYWYRQSLGQGPEFLIYFQGTGAADDSGLPNDRFFAVRPEGSVSTLKIQRTERGDSAVYLCASKADSYTGELLFGEGSRLTVL.

V gene TRBV28 combines with J gene TRBJ2-3; TRBD1 aligns across 7 bases. This CDR3 is built from 14 residues. Germline V lookup: CDR1 MDHEN, CDR2 SYDVKM. V lost 5 bases to trimming and J lost 1 base; unmatched junction nucleotides: 3. In DNA form, the CDR3 reads TGTGCCAGCAGTAGGGACAGTGGCACAGATACGCAGTATTTT. It specifies CASSRDSGTDTQYF.

This clonotype was detected ten times or more. The chain has TRBV6-2 or TRBV6-3 and TRBJ2-7, with D possibly TRBD2 on 5 matching bases. The length of the CDR3 is 15 residues. Trimming stripped 6 bases from V and 6 bases from J, with 21 bases between. Germline-derived CDR1 and CDR2 are MNHEY and SVGEGT. The DNA for the CDR3 is TGTGCCAGCAGACCGCCGGGGTCTTATGCGGGCGAGCAGTACTTC. It is translated as CASRPPGSYAGEQYF.